Shown below are 21 T cell receptor beta chains from a single sample sequenced in a study of identical twins' blood T cells. Using its own MiXCR run on the 5' RACE reads, TCRdb lists one record per CDR3 protein. The table includes fewer than 450,000 distinct CDR3 sequences, 25% to 35% detected once. Sequenced input: PBMCs. The source is a woman aged 18 to 50 in good health.

This clonotype was counted only a few times. The chain joins TRBV3-1 to TRBJ1-1; D uncertain. The CDR3 is made up of 13 amino acids. Germline V CDR1 and CDR2: LGHDT, YNNKEL (reference sequence). Trimming pared 6 bases from V and 1 base from J, leaving 9 bases between. CDR3 sequence: CASSHQENTEAFF. In nucleotides, the CDR3 is TGTGCCAGCAGTCACCAGGAGAACACTGAAGCTTTCTTT.

This clonotype showed up many times. The chain joins TRBV24-1 to TRBJ1-5; D unclear. The CDR3 totals 14 residues. The V gene's germline CDR1 is KGHDR and CDR2 SFDVKD. Trimming shortened V by 1 base and J by 1 base, and 4 bases separated the two germline ends. The CDR3: CATSDLNSNQPQHF. In nucleotides, the CDR3 is TGTGCCACCAGTGATTTAAACAGCAATCAGCCCCAGCATTTT.

The chain employs TRBV9 and TRBJ2-2; tentatively, D is TRBD1 or TRBD2 (5 bases each). The germline V gene encodes CDR1 SGDLS and CDR2 YYNGEE. This CDR3 is built from 15 residues. V lost 0 bases to trimming and J lost 5 bases, with 11 bases between them. In DNA form, the CDR3 reads TGTGCCAGCAGCGTAGAAGCAGGGACGACCGGGGAGCTGTTTTTT. This encodes CASSVEAGTTGELFF.

This chain uses TRBV30 with TRBJ1-3; unclear D gene. V lost 0 bases, J lost 0 bases, and 12 bases lay in between. Germline-derived CDR1 and CDR2 are GTSNPN and SVGIG (reference sequence). The length of the CDR3 is 16 residues. CDR3 amino acids: CAWSVQKGSSGNTIYF. The CDR3 region has the DNA TGTGCCTGGAGTGTACAAAAGGGCTCCTCTGGAAACACCATATATTTT.

This chain uses TRBV5-1 with TRBJ1-2; D possibly corresponds to TRBD1 (6 bases). The V end was cut by 3 bases, the J end by 4 bases, with 13 bases between. The CDR3 has 14 residues. Germline CDR1 SGHRS, CDR2 YFSETQ. This CDR3 reads CASSSTSGAYGYTF. The CDR3 DNA is TGCGCCAGCAGCTCAACTTCAGGGGCCTATGGCTACACCTTC.

This chain connects TRBV25-1 to TRBJ2-7; tentative D call: TRBD2 (5 bases). Germline lookup yields CDR1 MGHDK and CDR2 SYGVNS. V lost 1 base, J lost 6 bases, and 16 bases lay in between. The CDR3 has 15 residues. DNA of the CDR3: TGTGCCAGCAGTGAATTGGAGGCCAGAACCTTCGAGCAGTACTTC. This translates into CASSELEARTFEQYF.

This clonotype was picked up a small number of times. The chain combines TRBV7-9 with TRBJ1-1; unclear D gene. This CDR3 has 16 amino acids. Deletions cut 1 base from V and 1 base from J, with 13 bases between. Germline V gene sequence: CDR1 SEHNR, CDR2 FQNEAQ (reference sequence). The CDR3 protein is CASSLGLFGQNTEAFF. CDR3 DNA sequence: TGTGCCAGCAGCTTAGGACTGTTTGGCCAGAACACTGAAGCTTTCTTT.

The gene calls are TRBV10-2 and TRBJ2-2; D may be TRBD2 (6 bases). The CDR3 extends over 13 amino acids. Trimming cost V 11 bases and J 7 bases, with 17 bases left between them. The V gene's germline CDR1 is WSHSY and CDR2 SAAADI. The CDR3 coding sequence is TGCGCCTCCGGCCGGGACTCGTTCGGGGAGCTGTTTTTT. This encodes CASGRDSFGELFF.

This clonotype was counted between two and nine times. The V gene is TRBV2, the J gene TRBJ2-1, with D perhaps TRBD2 (5 bases). Per the germline V gene, CDR1 is SNHLY and CDR2 is FYNNEI. The CDR3 totals 12 residues. V lost 7 bases and J lost 7, with 11 bases in between. CDR3 residues: CASNDYTNEQFF. The CDR3 DNA is TGTGCCAGCAATGACTACACAAATGAGCAGTTCTTC.

As regards this clonotype: A much larger clone lies a single base off, so this may be a read error. The CDR3 region is CDSSVAGQGRNEQYF. The CDR3 DNA is TGTGACAGCAGCGTAGCGGGGCAGGGGAGGAACGAGCAGTACTTC. V usage is TRBV9 and J usage is TRBJ2-7; 8 nucleotides match TRBD2. This CDR3 comprises 15 residues. Germline V lookup: CDR1 SGDLS, CDR2 YYNGEE.

The V call is TRBV27, the J call TRBJ1-3, with D possibly TRBD1 on 5 matching bases. Germline values: CDR1 MNHEY, CDR2 SMNVEV (reference sequence). The ends were cut back, 4 bases at V and 6 bases at J, with 16 bases in the middle. CDR3 length: 15 residues. CDR3 amino acids: CASSSFPRGSNTIYF. CDR3 DNA sequence: TGTGCCAGCAGTTCCTTCCCAAGGGGCTCAAACACCATATATTTT.

This chain uses TRBV20-1 with TRBJ2-3, with a weak D call TRBD2 (7 bases). Trimming cost V 1 base and J 2 bases, with 13 bases left between them. The CDR3 runs 15 residues. From germline, CDR1 is DFQATT and CDR2 SNEGSKA (reference sequence). CDR3 sequence reads: CSARGTAGLTDTQYF. The CDR3 DNA sequence: TGCAGTGCTAGAGGGACAGCGGGGCTCACAGATACGCAGTATTTT.

The genes are TRBV20-1 and TRBJ1-1; 10 bases align to TRBD1. The germline gives CDR1 DFQATT, CDR2 SNEGSKA (reference sequence). CDR3 length: 13 amino acids. V shed 6 bases, J shed 5 bases, and the junction held 6 bases outside the gene matches. The CDR3 region is CSATRDRGTEAFF. CDR3 sequence (DNA): TGCAGTGCCACGAGGGACAGGGGTACTGAAGCTTTCTTT.

The rearrangement joins TRBV5-1 to TRBJ2-7, with 7 bases aligning to TRBD1. Germline CDR1 reads SGHRS; CDR2 reads YFSETQ. This CDR3 is built from 13 residues. V shed 4 bases and J 2 bases; nucleotides not matched to a gene: 3. The CDR3 DNA is TGCGCCAGCAGCCGGGGACAGCCCTACGAGCAGTACTTC. It encodes CASSRGQPYEQYF.

The chain recombines TRBV10-3 with TRBJ2-7, with D uncertain. Germline V gene sequence: CDR1 ENHRY, CDR2 SYGVKD. The CDR3 loop spans 11 amino acids. V was cut by 2 bases and J by 4 bases, with 3 bases left in between. CDR3 sequence (DNA): TGTGCCATCAGTGAGGATTACGAGCAGTACTTC. Amino acid sequence: CAISEDYEQYF.

The chain uses TRBV25-1 and TRBJ2-4, with 8 bases identical to TRBD1. V lost 6 bases and J lost 10; bases outside the gene matches: 17. The V gene's germline CDR1 is MGHDK and CDR2 SYGVNS. The CDR3 covers 16 residues. The CDR3, as DNA: TGTGCCAGCAGGAGGGCATTTCAGGGGGCAAGGAGGATTCAGTACTTC. This encodes CASRRAFQGARRIQYF.

The V and J genes are TRBV5-1 and TRBJ2-3; 10 nucleotides agree with TRBD1. Per the germline V gene, CDR1 is SGHRS and CDR2 is YFSETQ. The CDR3 length is 15 residues. Trimming at V came to 3 bases and at J to 1 base, leaving 2 bases not matched to a gene. CDR3 bases: TGCGCCAGCAGCTCCGGGACAGGGGGCACAGATACGCAGTATTTT. This gives the protein CASSSGTGGTDTQYF.

This chain links TRBV29-1 with TRBJ1-2, with TRBD1 identical over 9 bases. This CDR3 has 15 residues. Germline CDR1 and CDR2: SQVTM and ANQGSEA. J gave up 5 bases and V 6 bases, and 13 bases lay outside the gene matches. CDR3 sequence reads: CSVLTGTGSRYGYTF. The CDR3 DNA follows: TGCAGCGTCCTAACCGGGACAGGGAGTCGGTATGGCTACACCTTC.

This clonotype was counted between two and nine times. The junction and the germline gene differ at one end; a read error may be behind it. The chain links TRBV15 to TRBJ1-1; D gene uncertain. Germline V gene data show CDR1 as LNHNV and CDR2 as YYDKDF (reference sequence). This CDR3 spans 11 amino acids. The CDR3 DNA sequence: TGTGCCACCAGCAGAGATAGTTCGTCGGACTTT. Protein product: CATSRDSSSDF.

This chain uses TRBV18 with TRBJ1-5; unclear D gene. Germline lookup yields CDR1 KGHSH and CDR2 LQKENI. This CDR3 has 14 residues. The V end was cut by 2 bases, the J end by 1 base, with 6 bases between. CDR3 bases: TGTGCCAGCTCACCAGAGGCGAGCAATCAGCCCCAGCATTTT. Its translation is CASSPEASNQPQHF.

The rearrangement uses TRBV6-5 and TRBJ1-1; 8 bases are shared with TRBD1. Germline V gives CDR1 MNHEY, CDR2 SVGAGI. After removal of 7 bases from V and 0 bases from J, the junction contained 10 bases not matched to a gene. CDR3 length: 16 amino acids. CDR3 nucleotide sequence: TGTGCCAGCACCCCGACAGGGGAGACCATGAACACTGAAGCTTTCTTT. This translates into CASTPTGETMNTEAFF.